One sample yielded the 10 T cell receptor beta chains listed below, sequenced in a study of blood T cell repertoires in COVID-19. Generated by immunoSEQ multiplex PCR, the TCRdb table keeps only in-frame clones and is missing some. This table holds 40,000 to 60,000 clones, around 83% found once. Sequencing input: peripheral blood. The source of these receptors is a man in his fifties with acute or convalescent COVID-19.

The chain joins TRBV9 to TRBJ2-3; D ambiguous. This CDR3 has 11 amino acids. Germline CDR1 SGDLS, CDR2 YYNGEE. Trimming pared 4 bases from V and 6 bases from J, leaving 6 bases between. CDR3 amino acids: CASSYGDTQYF. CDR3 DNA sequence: TGTGCCAGCAGCTACGGGGATACGCAGTATTTT.

The CDR3 loop is CASSVERTSGTDTQYF. As DNA, the CDR3 is TGTGCCAGCAGCGTAGAAAGGACTAGCGGCACAGATACGCAGTATTTT. The chain has TRBV9 and TRBJ2-3, with 9 bases that match TRBD2. The ends lost 0 bases at V and 1 base at J; junction bases unmatched: 3. The CDR3 has 16 amino acids. Germline V gives CDR1 SGDLS, CDR2 YYNGEE.

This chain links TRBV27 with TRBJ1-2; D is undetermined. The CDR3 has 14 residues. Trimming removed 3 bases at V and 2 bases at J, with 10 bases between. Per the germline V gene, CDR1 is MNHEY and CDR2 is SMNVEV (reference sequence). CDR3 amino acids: CASSLSRSNYGYTF. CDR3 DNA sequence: TGTGCCAGCAGTTTGAGTCGGTCGAACTATGGCTACACCTTC.

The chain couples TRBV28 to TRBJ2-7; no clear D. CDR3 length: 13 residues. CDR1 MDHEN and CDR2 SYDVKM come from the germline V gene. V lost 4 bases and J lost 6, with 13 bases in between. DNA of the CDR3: TGTGCCAGCAGTTCCTACCCCCATGTCGAGCAGTACTTC. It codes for CASSSYPHVEQYF. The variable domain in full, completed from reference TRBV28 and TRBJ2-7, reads DVKVTQSSRYLVKRTGEKVFLECVQDMDHENMFWYRQDPGLGLRLIYFSYDVKMKEKGDIPEGYSVSREKKERFSLILESASTNQTSMYLCASSSYPHVEQYFGPGTRLTVT.

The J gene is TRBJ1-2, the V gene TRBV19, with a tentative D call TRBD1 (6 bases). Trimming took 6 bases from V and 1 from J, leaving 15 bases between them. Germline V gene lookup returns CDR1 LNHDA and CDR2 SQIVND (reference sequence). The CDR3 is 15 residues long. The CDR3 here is CASRSQGIGNYGYTF. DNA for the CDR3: TGTGCCAGTAGATCACAGGGTATTGGTAACTATGGCTACACCTTC.

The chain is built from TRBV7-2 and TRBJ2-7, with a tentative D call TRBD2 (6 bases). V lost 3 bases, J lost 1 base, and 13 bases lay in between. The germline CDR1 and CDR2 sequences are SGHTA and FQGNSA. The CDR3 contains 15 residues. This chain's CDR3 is CASSLRQGGSYEQYF. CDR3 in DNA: TGTGCCAGCAGCTTGCGACAAGGAGGGTCCTACGAGCAGTACTTC.

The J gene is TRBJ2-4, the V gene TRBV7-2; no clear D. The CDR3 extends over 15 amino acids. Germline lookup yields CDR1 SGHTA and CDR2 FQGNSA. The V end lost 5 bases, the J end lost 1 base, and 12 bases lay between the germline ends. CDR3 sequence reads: CASSPKLPAKNIQYF. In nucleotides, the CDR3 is TGTGCCAGCAGCCCCAAACTTCCGGCCAAAAACATTCAGTACTTC.

Written as DNA, the CDR3 is TGTGCCACCAGTGATTTAAGGGGCACGAACACCGGGGAGCTGTTTTTT. Amino acids: CATSDLRGTNTGELFF. V and J are TRBV24-1 and TRBJ2-2; a possible D gene is TRBD1 (5 bases). Looked up from germline, CDR1 is KGHDR and CDR2 is SFDVKD. V gave up 1 base and J gave up 0 bases, with 8 bases separating them. This CDR3 contains 16 residues.

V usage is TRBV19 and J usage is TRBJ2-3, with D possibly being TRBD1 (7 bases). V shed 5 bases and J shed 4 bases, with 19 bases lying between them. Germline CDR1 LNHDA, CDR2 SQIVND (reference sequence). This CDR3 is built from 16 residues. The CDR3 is CASSPSRTGGADTQYF. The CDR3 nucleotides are TGTGCCAGTAGTCCATCCCGGACAGGAGGGGCAGATACGCAGTATTTT.

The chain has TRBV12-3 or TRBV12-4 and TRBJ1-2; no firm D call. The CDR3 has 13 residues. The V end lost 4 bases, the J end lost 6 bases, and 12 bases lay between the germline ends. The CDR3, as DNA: TGTGCCAGCAGTTCTACCAACTTCGATGGCTACACCTTC. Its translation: CASSSTNFDGYTF.